The 6 T cell receptor beta chains presented below share a single source sample, sequenced in a study of T cells after yellow fever vaccination (dated 2019 in TCRdb). To prepare the library, 5' RACE was applied. TCRdb names Illumina HiSeq 2500 as the instrument used. The public reads were quality trimmed at Q25 with fastp and then assembled into clones with MiXCR by TCRdb, keeping productive beta chains. Rows are unified per CDR3 protein, each entry keeping the most common DNA and genes. A total of over 45,000 distinct CDR3 sequences appear in this sample, more than 5.5% of them only once. The top ten hold around 44% of the sample. The treatment or condition label for this specimen denotes: live attenuated yellow fever vaccine strain. The sample in question was CD8+ T cells sorted from PBMCs, obtained on the day of the first yellow fever vaccination. The source is a man between 18 and 35 years old who received the YFV17D yellow fever vaccine.

This clonotype was counted many times. The rearrangement joins TRBV2 to TRBJ2-7; tentatively, D is TRBD1 or TRBD2 (5 bases each). The CDR3 length is 13 residues. Germline V gene lookup returns CDR1 SNHLY and CDR2 FYNNEI. V gave up 5 bases and J gave up 6 bases, with 14 bases separating them. In nucleotides, the CDR3 is TGTGCCAGCAGTTCGGGACGCCTCGCCGAGCAGTACTTC. Residues: CASSSGRLAEQYF.

The gene calls are TRBV29-1 and TRBJ2-2, with D unclear. The CDR3 spans 12 residues. Germline V CDR1 and CDR2: SQVTM, ANQGSEA. V dropped 7 bases and J dropped 3 bases, with 9 bases sitting between them. CDR3 residues: CSAASDTGELFF. CDR3 DNA: TGCAGCGCCGCGTCGGACACCGGGGAGCTGTTTTTT.

This clonotype was counted many times. The chain has TRBV4-1 and TRBJ1-4, with D perhaps TRBD1 (6 bases). Trimming shortened V by 0 bases and J by 7 bases, and 12 bases separated the two germline ends. CDR1 and CDR2 from the germline V gene are MGHRA and YSYEKL. The CDR3 sequence is 15 residues long. The CDR3 bases are TGCGCCAGCAGCCAAGATACAGGGATCGGTGAAAAACTGTTTTTT. Protein sequence: CASSQDTGIGEKLFF.

This clonotype showed up many times. The genes are TRBV5-1 and TRBJ2-7, with TRBD1 identical over 8 bases. With 4 bases clipped from V and 3 bases from J, the junction kept 6 bases outside the gene matches. CDR1 and CDR2 from the germline V gene are SGHRS and YFSETQ. The CDR3 consists of 14 residues. The DNA of the CDR3 is TGCGCCAGCAGCAGATCCGGGACAGGCTACGAGCAGTACTTC. Its translation: CASSRSGTGYEQYF.

The sample holds many counts of this clonotype. CDR3 protein: CAVRNRAYEQYF. CDR3 DNA sequence: TGTGCCGTCCGGAACCGAGCCTACGAGCAGTACTTC. The chain employs TRBV6-1 and TRBJ2-7; D gene uncertain. With 11 bases removed from V and 2 bases from J, the gap between germline ends came to 13 bases. CDR3 length: 12 residues. Germline values: CDR1 MNHNS, CDR2 SASEGT.

The V and J genes are TRBV12-3 or TRBV12-4 and TRBJ2-2; 9 bases fit TRBD2. The CDR3 loop spans 15 amino acids. V gave up 7 bases and J gave up 5 bases; unmatched junction bases: 8. CDR3 sequence reads: CASTKGLAGTGELFF. The CDR3 bases are TGTGCCAGCACCAAGGGGCTAGCGGGGACCGGGGAGCTGTTTTTT.